The source of this T cell receptor beta chain is a study of blood T cell repertoires in COVID-19. Germline values: CDR1 SGHTA, CDR2 FQGNSA. The CDR3 sequence is 14 residues long. V shed 5 bases and J shed 7 bases, with 17 bases lying between them. Repertoires were generated with immunoSEQ multiplex PCR, while TCRdb's copy carries only in-frame clones and drops some. In the table there are about 190,000 clones, around 80% of which are singletons. The J gene is TRBJ1-2, the V gene TRBV7-2, with no clear D. Sequenced sample: peripheral blood. The receptor was isolated from a man between 50 and 59 years old with active or convalescent COVID-19. CDR3: CASSDGAVGAGYTF. CDR3 DNA sequence: TGTGCCAGCAGCGACGGTGCTGTTGGAGCTGGCTACACCTTC.